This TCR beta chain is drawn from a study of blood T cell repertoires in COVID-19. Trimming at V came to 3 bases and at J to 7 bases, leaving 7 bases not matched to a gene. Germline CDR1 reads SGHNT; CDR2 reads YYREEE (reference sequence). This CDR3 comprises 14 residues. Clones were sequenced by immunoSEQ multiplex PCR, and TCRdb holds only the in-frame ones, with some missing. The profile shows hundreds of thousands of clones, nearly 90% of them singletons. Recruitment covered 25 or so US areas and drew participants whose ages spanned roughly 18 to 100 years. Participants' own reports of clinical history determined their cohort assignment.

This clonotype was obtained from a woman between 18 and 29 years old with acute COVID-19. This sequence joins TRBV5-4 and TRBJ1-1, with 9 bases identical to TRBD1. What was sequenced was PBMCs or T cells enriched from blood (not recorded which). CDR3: CASSSDRGLIEAFF. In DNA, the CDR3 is TGTGCCAGCAGCTCCGACAGGGGGTTAATTGAAGCTTTCTTT.